Below, 17 T cell receptor beta chains from the same sample are listed, as sequenced in a study of blood T cell repertoires in COVID-19. TCRdb's table, derived via immunoSEQ multiplex PCR, lists solely in-frame clones and lacks some. The sample contains around 180,000 clones, 79% of which appear only once. The material sequenced was peripheral blood. These receptors were obtained from a man aged 60-69 years with active or convalescent COVID-19.

The chain employs TRBV11-3 and TRBJ2-2, with D possibly TRBD2 on 5 matching bases. The CDR3 totals 15 residues. V was pared by 0 bases and J by 5 bases, with 10 bases between. Germline loops: CDR1 SGHNT, CDR2 YENEEA. CDR3 protein: CASSLDRAGTGELFF. The DNA for the CDR3 is TGTGCCAGCAGCTTAGATCGTGCGGGTACCGGGGAGCTGTTTTTT.

The chain uses TRBV5-1 and TRBJ2-2; 12 bases agree with TRBD1. CDR1 is SGHRS, CDR2 YFSETQ, per germline. CDR3 size: 18 residues. J lost 1 base, V lost 0 bases, and 4 bases had no gene match. CDR3 DNA: TGCGCCAGCAGCTTGGTGGGACAGGGGGCGATGAACACCGGGGAGCTGTTTTTT. This sequence encodes CASSLVGQGAMNTGELFF.

The chain couples TRBV18 to TRBJ2-7, with TRBD1 matching over 7 bases. There are 15 residues in the CDR3. The V segment lost 2 bases and the J segment 2 bases; nucleotides outside the gene matches: 6. Germline CDR1 is KGHSH and CDR2 is LQKENI. The CDR3, as DNA: TGTGCCAGCTCACCAGAAGGGGGCTCTGCCTACGAGCAGTACTTC. This gives the protein CASSPEGGSAYEQYF.

The chain couples TRBV5-1 to TRBJ1-2; no clear D. The CDR3 runs to 13 residues. Trimming removed 0 bases from V and 8 bases from J, with 11 bases in between. CDR1 SGHRS and CDR2 YFSETQ come from the germline V gene. In nucleotides, the CDR3 is TGCGCCAGCAGCTTGGACGGGGTGAGCGGCTACACCTTC. It yields the protein CASSLDGVSGYTF.

V is TRBV19 and J is TRBJ1-5; 7 bases are a match to TRBD1. CDR1 LNHDA and CDR2 SQIVND come from the germline V gene (reference sequence). The CDR3 extends over 17 amino acids. Losses at the gene ends were 4 bases for V and 0 bases for J; bases not matched to a gene: 9. Written as DNA, the CDR3 is TGTGCCAGTAGTACCCGCCTCGGGACAGTTAGCAATCAGCCCCAGCATTTT. It yields the protein CASSTRLGTVSNQPQHF. The full variable domain, in which reference TRBV19 and TRBJ1-5 provide the parts outside the CDR3, is DGGITQSPKYLFRKEGQNVTLSCEQNLNHDAMYWYRQDPGQGLRLIYYSQIVNDFQKGDIAEGYSVSREKKESFPLTVTSAQKNPTAFYLCASSTRLGTVSNQPQHFGDGTRLSIL.

V is TRBV14 and J is TRBJ2-1, with TRBD2 as a possible D gene (5 bases). There are 14 residues in the CDR3. Germline-derived CDR1 and CDR2 are SGHDN and FVKESK. V lost 2 bases to trimming and J lost 7 bases, with 12 bases between them. The CDR3 sequence: CASSQLLDGNEQFF. Written as DNA, the CDR3 is TGTGCCAGCAGCCAACTACTAGATGGGAATGAGCAGTTCTTC.

V is TRBV7-8 and J is TRBJ2-1, with D perhaps TRBD2 (5 bases). Germline CDR1 is SGHVS and CDR2 is FQNEAQ. This CDR3 is 14 amino acids long. Trimming stripped 5 bases from V and 10 bases from J, with 18 bases between. As DNA, the CDR3 is TGTGCCAGCAGCGGCGGGTTCCCTTTAGGGGAGCAGTTCTTC. Translating it yields CASSGGFPLGEQFF.

The J gene is TRBJ2-7, the V gene TRBV7-8, with D perhaps TRBD1 (6 bases). V was pared by 1 base and J by 3 bases, with 10 bases between. The CDR3 runs to 14 residues. From germline, CDR1 is SGHVS and CDR2 FQNEAQ. CDR3 sequence: CASSLEGGRYEQYF. CDR3 in DNA: TGTGCCAGCAGCTTAGAAGGGGGTCGCTACGAGCAGTACTTC.

The CDR3 is CASSLIFGGVYEQYF. The DNA of the CDR3 is TGTGCCAGCAGCCTCATTTTCGGGGGGGTCTACGAGCAGTACTTC. The chain recombines TRBV7-2 with TRBJ2-7; TRBD2 agrees at 8 bases. The CDR3 runs to 15 residues. After removal of 5 bases from V and 3 bases from J, the junction contained 9 bases not matched to a gene. Germline assignment: CDR1 SGHTA and CDR2 FQGNSA.

The V and J genes are TRBV27 and TRBJ2-7; perhaps TRBD2 as D (6 bases). The V gene's germline CDR1 is MNHEY and CDR2 SMNVEV (reference sequence). The CDR3 loop spans 14 amino acids. V lost 6 bases, J lost 2 bases, and 14 bases lay in between. The CDR3 loop is CASRGGALTYEQYF. CDR3 DNA sequence: TGTGCCAGCAGAGGAGGGGCCTTAACCTACGAGCAGTACTTC.

This clone was counted a single time. The genes are TRBV29-1 and TRBJ2-3; 9 positions match TRBD2. The CDR3 covers 13 residues. Germline V gene sequence: CDR1 SQVTM, CDR2 ANQGSEA. Unmatched junction bases numbered 11, after V lost 8 bases and J lost 8 bases. The chain's CDR3 is CSTPKAGGSTQYF. The CDR3 DNA reads as TGCAGCACCCCGAAAGCGGGAGGTAGTACGCAGTATTTT.

This sequence joins TRBV28 and TRBJ1-5; a possible D gene is TRBD1 (5 bases). This CDR3 region has 17 residues. The germline V gene has CDR1 MDHEN and CDR2 SYDVKM. Trimming took off 8 bases at V and 0 bases at J, with 20 bases between the two ends. The CDR3 loop is CASSKLRGTDSNQPQHF. CDR3 DNA sequence: TGTGCCAGCTCCAAACTCCGCGGGACGGATAGCAATCAGCCCCAGCATTTT.

This clone came up a few times. V gene TRBV27 combines with J gene TRBJ2-7; 7 bases fit TRBD2. Germline loops: CDR1 MNHEY, CDR2 SMNVEV (reference sequence). This CDR3 has 18 residues. The V segment lost 5 bases and the J segment 3 bases; nucleotides outside the gene matches: 19. The CDR3 region is CASSTASREWVAGYEQYF. The CDR3 nucleotides read TGTGCCAGCAGTACAGCGAGCAGGGAGTGGGTAGCGGGCTACGAGCAGTACTTC.

The chain has TRBV7-3 and TRBJ2-2, with a weak D call TRBD1 (5 bases). V shed 5 bases and J shed 3 bases, with 13 bases lying between them. The CDR3 loop spans 15 amino acids. Germline V gene data show CDR1 as SGHTA and CDR2 as FQGTGA. CDR3 residues: CASSQSRAHTGELFF. The CDR3 DNA is TGTGCCAGCAGCCAGTCCAGGGCACACACCGGGGAGCTGTTTTTT. Variable domain in full (rest from reference TRBV7-3 and TRBJ2-2): GAGVSQTPSNKVTEKGKYVELRCDPISGHTALYWYRQSLGQGPEFLIYFQGTGAADDSGLPNDRFFAVRPEGSVSTLKIQRTERGDSAVYLCASSQSRAHTGELFFGEGSRLTVL.

The V gene is TRBV7-2, the J gene TRBJ2-3, with TRBD1 matching over 9 bases. V was pared by 4 bases and J by 0 bases, with 5 bases of the junction left unmatched. The CDR3 length is 16 residues. Germline loops: CDR1 SGHTA, CDR2 FQGNSA. This CDR3 is CASSSGTGYSTDTQYF. For the CDR3, the DNA is TGTGCCAGCAGCTCCGGGACAGGGTATAGCACAGATACGCAGTATTTT.

This clone has a handful of counts. CDR3 residues: CASSYFLRGEQFF. Here the CDR3 DNA reads TGTGCCAGCAGTTACTTTCTACGAGGCGAGCAGTTCTTC. The V call is TRBV6-5, the J call TRBJ2-1; no definite D call. CDR3 length equals 13 residues. Germline V gene data show CDR1 as MNHEY and CDR2 as SVGAGI. Deletions cut 1 base from V and 10 bases from J, with 11 bases between.

This clone appeared once. The CDR3 DNA sequence: TGTGCCAGCTCCACAGGGGTGGGGAATCAGCCCCAGCATTTT. Residues: CASSTGVGNQPQHF. The chain combines TRBV18 with TRBJ1-5; 7 bases line up with TRBD1. CDR3 length: 14 amino acids. V shed 6 bases, J shed 4 bases, and the junction held 6 bases outside the gene matches. Germline V gives CDR1 KGHSH, CDR2 LQKENI.